Shown below are 20 T cell receptor beta chains from a single sample sequenced in a study of vaccination and CD4 T cells after COVID-19. Their target antigens are unknown. Oncomine TCR Beta short-read sequencing was applied to DNA from cultured CD4+ T cells. TCRdb used MiXCR to reprocess the PCR reads, holding one entry per CDR3 protein. In the table there are 9,000 to 13,000 distinct CDR3 sequences, approximately 20% of which are singletons. Treatment specified: roughly 10-day PBMC culture with coronavirus spike peptide pools or control peptides (ViraFEST assay). The source material was CD4+ T cells from blood, cultured in vitro, sampled after SARS-CoV-2 vaccination. These receptors came from a human donor who had recovered from COVID-19.

This clonotype has only a few counts. The chain couples TRBV2 to TRBJ2-1, with D perhaps matching TRBD2 (6 bases). V dropped 4 bases and J dropped 7 bases, with 17 bases sitting between them. CDR1 is SNHLY, CDR2 FYNNEI, per germline. The CDR3 runs 15 residues. The CDR3 sequence: CASSARDLRNNEQFF. In DNA form, the CDR3 reads TGTGCCAGCAGTGCCCGGGACTTGCGGAATAATGAGCAGTTCTTC.

This rearrangement joins TRBV4-1 to TRBJ2-3; 12 bases map to TRBD2. CDR1 and CDR2 from the germline V gene are MGHRA and YSYEKL. The CDR3 runs to 18 residues. V lost 0 bases and J lost 2; bases outside the gene matches: 6. CDR3 DNA: TGCGCCAGCAGCCAAGAAGGTACTAGCGGGGGGAACACAGATACGCAGTATTTT. Translating gives CASSQEGTSGGNTDTQYF.

This clonotype has more than one count but fewer than ten. The chain has TRBV19 and TRBJ2-3; 13 bases are a match to TRBD2. The CDR3 consists of 16 residues. CDR1 LNHDA and CDR2 SQIVND come from the germline V gene (reference sequence). The ends lost 4 bases at V and 3 bases at J; junction bases unmatched: 4. The CDR3 coding sequence is TGTGCCAGTAGTACTCGGACTAGCGGGAGAACAGATACGCAGTATTTT. It yields the protein CASSTRTSGRTDTQYF.

Only a few counts were recorded for this clonotype. The chain links TRBV7-2 to TRBJ2-1; 11 nucleotides align to TRBD1. Germline V gene lookup returns CDR1 SGHTA and CDR2 FQGNSA. The junction had 2 bases not matched to a gene; V was cut back by 5 bases and J by 8 bases. The CDR3 runs to 13 residues. The CDR3 protein is CASSRGQGDEQFF. The CDR3 bases are TGTGCCAGCAGCCGGGGACAGGGGGATGAGCAGTTCTTC.

V and J are TRBV7-7 and TRBJ2-1; possibly TRBD2 for D (5 bases). Germline V CDR1 and CDR2: SSHAT, FNYEAQ (reference sequence). The CDR3 covers 14 residues. In nucleotides, the CDR3 is TGTCCTAGCAGCTTAGTGTCCGGCTCTAATGAGCAGTTCTTC. Protein sequence: CPSSLVSGSNEQFF.

This clonotype has only one observation. The chain is built from TRBV7-9 and TRBJ1-3; D is undetermined. The CDR3 totals 15 residues. Germline CDR1 and CDR2: SEHNR and FQNEAQ (reference sequence). V was trimmed by 8 bases and J by 0 bases, leaving 14 bases between them. The CDR3 spells CASFLLQSSGNTIYF. The CDR3 DNA is TGTGCCAGCTTCCTTCTACAGAGCTCTGGAAACACCATATATTTT.

This clonotype turned up a few times. The CDR3, as DNA: TGTGCCAGTAGTATAGATCACCGGGTCAATCAGCCCCAGCATTTT. Protein sequence: CASSIDHRVNQPQHF. The chain uses TRBV19 and TRBJ1-5; D gene unclear. With 0 bases removed from V and 3 bases from J, the gap between germline ends came to 9 bases. Germline V gene lookup returns CDR1 LNHDA and CDR2 SQIVND (reference sequence). The CDR3 contains 15 residues.

CDR3 amino acids: CASTQSGDVPISGNTIYF. Here the CDR3 DNA reads TGTGCCAGCACCCAATCCGGGGACGTACCTATCTCTGGAAACACCATATATTTT. The chain carries TRBV21-1 and TRBJ1-3; the table names TRBD1, a call not compared with the DNA. TRBV21-1 is termed a pseudogene. The CDR3 has 18 amino acids.

This CDR3 reads CASTTQGLGLNTGELFF. CDR3 in DNA: TGTGCCAGCACGACCCAGGGACTAGGATTGAACACCGGGGAGCTGTTTTTT. This chain uses TRBV6-2 or TRBV6-3 with TRBJ2-2; 8 bases agree with TRBD2. Germline values: CDR1 MNHEY, CDR2 SVGEGT. The junction had 11 bases not matched to a gene; V was cut back by 7 bases and J by 1 base. This CDR3 spans 17 amino acids.

The gene calls are TRBV7-2 and TRBJ2-7, with D perhaps matching TRBD1 or TRBD2 (5 bases each). The V and J ends lost 2 bases and 2 bases respectively, with 10 bases between them. CDR3 size: 14 residues. Germline V gene data show CDR1 as SGHTA and CDR2 as FQGNSA. The CDR3 loop reads CASSLRDQAYEQYF. For the CDR3, the DNA is TGTGCCAGCAGCTTAAGGGACCAAGCCTACGAGCAGTACTTC.

This chain uses TRBV7-2 with TRBJ2-3; 10 bases agree with TRBD1. The CDR3 loop spans 16 amino acids. CDR1 is SGHTA and CDR2 is FQGNSA in the germline V gene. Germline trimming cut 4 bases from V and 2 bases from J; bases unmatched to any gene: 6. In nucleotides, the CDR3 is TGTGCCAGCAGCTGGGGAGGACAGGGGGTCACAGATACGCAGTATTTT. It encodes CASSWGGQGVTDTQYF.

In this sample, this clonotype is medium-sized (0.01 to 0.1%). The J gene is TRBJ1-2, the V gene TRBV20-1; 9 nucleotides match TRBD1. The germline CDR1 and CDR2 sequences are DFQATT and SNEGSKA (reference sequence). Trimming cost V 3 bases and J 5 bases; bases outside gene matches: 4. The CDR3 is 13 residues long. In nucleotides, the CDR3 is TGCAGTGCTAGCCGGGACAGGGAGTATGGCTACACCTTC. Its protein product is CSASRDREYGYTF.

This clonotype was counted between two and nine times. The chain employs TRBV28 and TRBJ1-5, with D tentatively TRBD1 (6 bases). Germline V gene sequence: CDR1 MDHEN, CDR2 SYDVKM. This CDR3 is built from 12 residues. V lost 6 bases and J 9 bases, leaving 12 bases between the germline ends. Here the CDR3 reads CASRVQGRPQHF. CDR3 DNA: TGTGCCAGCAGGGTACAGGGAAGGCCCCAGCATTTT.

This clonotype was recorded only once. This chain connects TRBV12-3 or TRBV12-4 to TRBJ2-5; 8 bases are a match to TRBD2. There are 16 residues in the CDR3. The V segment lost 1 base and the J segment 3 bases; nucleotides outside the gene matches: 7. The chain's CDR3 is CASSLGSGRNKETQYF. Written as DNA, the CDR3 is TGTGCCAGCAGTTTAGGGAGCGGGAGAAACAAAGAGACCCAGTACTTC.

The chain joins TRBV24-1 to TRBJ2-7; the D gene could be TRBD1 or TRBD2 (5 bases each). This CDR3 is built from 18 residues. V was cut by 4 bases and J by 5 bases, with 26 bases left in between. The germline gives CDR1 KGHDR, CDR2 SFDVKD. The CDR3 DNA reads as TGTGCCACCAGTGACGGTCCCCGGGACGGCCGCGTAGGCGACGAGCAGTACTTC. Amino acid sequence: CATSDGPRDGRVGDEQYF.

This chain uses TRBV6-2 or TRBV6-3 with TRBJ2-5, with D unclear. Trimming removed 2 bases from V and 4 bases from J, with 11 bases in between. The CDR3 totals 14 residues. CDR1 and CDR2 from the germline V gene are MNHEY and SVGEGT. The CDR3 here is CASSYLGFSETQYF. The CDR3 nucleotides read TGTGCCAGCAGTTACCTCGGGTTCTCAGAGACCCAGTACTTC.

By proportion, this clonotype is medium-sized (0.01 to 0.1%). CDR3 protein: CSVNPSRDRGREQYF. CDR3 bases: TGCAGTGTAAACCCCAGCCGGGACAGGGGGCGTGAGCAGTACTTC. The chain couples TRBV20-1 to TRBJ2-7; 12 bases align to TRBD1. Germline V gene sequence: CDR1 DFQATT, CDR2 SNEGSKA (reference sequence). V lost 7 bases and J lost 7; bases outside the gene matches: 14. This CDR3 is 15 amino acids long.

This chain joins TRBV19 and TRBJ2-7; TRBD1 matches at 9 bases. The CDR3 has 15 residues. V dropped 6 bases and J dropped 0; count of bases not matched to a gene: 6. Germline CDR1 LNHDA, CDR2 SQIVND (reference sequence). This CDR3 is CASSSRQGGSYEQYF. The CDR3 DNA sequence: TGTGCCAGTAGCAGCCGACAGGGGGGCTCCTACGAGCAGTACTTC.

In its sample, this clonotype was seen a few times. The CDR3 here is CASSWLLEGGQPQHF. CDR3 coding DNA: TGTGCCAGCAGCTGGTTATTGGAAGGGGGTCAGCCCCAGCATTTT. The chain is built from TRBV28 and TRBJ1-5; weak D call: TRBD1 (6 bases). Germline V CDR1 and CDR2: MDHEN, SYDVKM. This CDR3 is 15 amino acids long. The V gene lost 6 bases and the J gene lost 6 bases, with 18 bases spanning the gap.

The V and J genes are TRBV6-1 and TRBJ1-6; TRBD1 is a possible D gene (6 bases). Trimming removed 7 bases at V and 6 bases at J, with 13 bases between. Germline CDR1 MNHNS, CDR2 SASEGT. This CDR3 has 14 residues. CDR3: CASTTGHGNSPLHF. The CDR3 DNA is TGTGCCAGCACGACGGGACATGGTAATTCACCCCTCCACTTT.